The clone carrying this T cell receptor (beta chain) has a handful of counts. This record belongs to a study of T-cell reconstitution after alpha-beta-depleted transplantation in children. The TCRbeta library incorporated unique molecular identifiers. TCRdb reprocessed the PCR reads with MiXCR, giving one entry per CDR3 protein. The sample lists hundreds of thousands of distinct CDR3 sequences; approximately 12% were seen once. The V end lost 5 bases, the J end lost 0 bases, and 10 bases lay between the germline ends. The CDR3 sequence is 14 residues long. Per the germline V gene, CDR1 is MNHEY and CDR2 is SVGEGT.

V gene TRBV6-2 or TRBV6-3 combines with J gene TRBJ1-1; D gene unclear. Source: PBMCs, taken from the stem cell graft. The sequence came from a human donor who donated a stem cell graft to a child with Fanconi anemia. CDR3 bases: TGTGCCAGCAGTCGTGGGCTTGTGAACACTGAAGCTTTCTTT. Its protein product is CASSRGLVNTEAFF.